The rows below give T cell receptor beta chains drawn from one sample of a study of shared clonotypes between healthy human individuals. Sequenced by immunoSEQ multiplex PCR; TCRdb stores in-frame clones only, minus some. The data contain about 680,000 clones, 90% to 95% of them singletons. Material: naive CD8+ T cells sorted from blood. Receptors originate from a man younger than 45 in good health. CDR3s include the opening cysteine and the closing phenylalanine or tryptophan. Rows may omit the clone size; those that give it use once, few, many or a size class.

v_call: TRBV6-6; clone_size: NA; cdr3_aa: CASSYVGQDNEQFF
v_call: TRBV18; clone_size: NA; cdr3_aa: CASSFFRLVTPNEKLFF
v_call: TRBV11-2; clone_size: once; cdr3_aa: CASSVAGTDEF
v_call: TRBV7-9; clone_size: NA; cdr3_aa: CASSLAAGGEHGYTF
v_call: TRBV4-3; clone_size: NA; cdr3_aa: CASSQGTSISNEQYF
v_call: TRBV7-2; clone_size: NA; cdr3_aa: CASSSPPGLAGPYEQYF
v_call: TRBV6-6; clone_size: NA; cdr3_aa: CASSLGTSLGNEQFF
v_call: TRBV19; clone_size: once; cdr3_aa: CASSIGGLAYEQFF
v_call: TRBV28; clone_size: NA; cdr3_aa: CASSFLGEQETQYF
v_call: TRBV27; clone_size: NA; cdr3_aa: CASSVQGSGSEQYF
v_call: TRBV27; clone_size: NA; cdr3_aa: CASSTGFDEKLFF
v_call: TRBV5-4; clone_size: NA; cdr3_aa: CASSWGTGAGYEQYF
v_call: TRBV9; clone_size: once; cdr3_aa: CASSGNSNSYEQYF
v_call: TRBV7-3; clone_size: NA; cdr3_aa: CASSLKAMSEQFF
v_call: TRBV7-9; clone_size: NA; cdr3_aa: CASRALETQYF
v_call: TRBV2; clone_size: NA; cdr3_aa: CASSGRRGEQFF
v_call: TRBV7-6; clone_size: once; cdr3_aa: CASSSLAGGLYNEQFF
v_call: TRBV7-9; clone_size: NA; cdr3_aa: CASSLADRDYEQYF
v_call: TRBV27; clone_size: NA; cdr3_aa: CASSLGTGGNQPQHF
v_call: TRBV15; clone_size: NA; cdr3_aa: CATSVTASGRALDTQYF
v_call: TRBV27; clone_size: NA; cdr3_aa: CASGFLADEQYF
v_call: TRBV7-9; clone_size: once; cdr3_aa: CASSPWRDTQYF
v_call: TRBV29-1; clone_size: NA; cdr3_aa: CSVVKGGENIQYF
v_call: TRBV6-5; clone_size: NA; cdr3_aa: CASRLTGVNQPQHF
v_call: TRBV27; clone_size: NA; cdr3_aa: CASSIVTGSETQYF
v_call: TRBV7-9; clone_size: NA; cdr3_aa: CASSLASSNQPQHF
v_call: TRBV2; clone_size: NA; cdr3_aa: CASNSPKDTSTDTQYF
v_call: TRBV29-1; clone_size: NA; cdr3_aa: CSVEDSNYGYTF
v_call: TRBV19; clone_size: NA; cdr3_aa: CASSFPPGPLNSPLHF